This TCR beta chain was captured in a study of blood T cell repertoires in COVID-19. Across fewer than 25 US areas, participants ranged in age from about 18 to 100 years. V lost 4 bases, J lost 4 bases, and 13 bases lay in between. The CDR3 has 15 residues. The germline gives CDR1 SNHLY, CDR2 FYNNEI. In the source study's methods: For nucleated cells, counts were estimated from reference gene primer amplification. Clones were sequenced by immunoSEQ multiplex PCR, and TCRdb holds only the in-frame ones, with some missing. V and J calls and clone size are as listed in that table; D and trimming were resolved from the DNA. The sample shows approximately 150,000 clones, 65% to 80% of them seen only once.

The sequence came from a woman aged 70-85 years in a cohort exposed to, infected with or recovered from COVID-19 (not recorded which). This chain connects TRBV2 to TRBJ1-4, with a tentative D call TRBD1 (6 bases). The specimen sequenced was PBMCs or T cells enriched from blood (not recorded which). CDR3 in amino acids: CASSVTPGVNEKLFF. The CDR3 bases are TGTGCCAGCAGTGTGACCCCAGGGGTTAATGAAAAACTGTTTTTT.